Below, 11 T cell receptor beta chains from the same sample are listed, as sequenced in a study of Graves' ophthalmopathy and Graves' hyperthyroidism. Amplifying from RNA transcripts, the study obtained TCR beta CDR3 regions. HTBI-primed RT-PCR formed the first round, and a multiplex PCR formed the second. MiXCR, run by TCRdb on the multiplex PCR reads, gives a single entry per CDR3 protein. The sample holds just over 400,000 distinct CDR3 sequences, 21% seen once. The sequenced sample was peripheral blood. Every receptor here comes from a woman younger than 30 with stable Graves' hyperthyroidism.

This clonotype has ten or more counts. DNA for the CDR3: TGTGCCAGCAGCCCGAAGACTAGCGGGAGGCCAGAGACCCAGTACTTC. Translation gives CASSPKTSGRPETQYF. The chain links TRBV11-2 to TRBJ2-5; 13 positions agree with TRBD2. The V gene end was trimmed by 5 bases and the J gene end by 4 bases; junction bases not matched to a gene: 7. This CDR3 has 16 amino acids. Germline assignment: CDR1 SGHAT and CDR2 FQNNGV. Drawing the rest from reference TRBV11-2 and TRBJ2-5, the complete variable domain is EAGVAQSPRYKIIEKRQSVAFWCNPISGHATLYWYQQILGQGPKLLIQFQNNGVVDDSQLPKDRFSAERLKGVDSTLKIQPAKLEDSAVYLCASSPKTSGRPETQYFGPGTRLLVL.

This clonotype was recorded once. This may stem from a read error, because a much larger clone lies one nucleotide away. This chain joins TRBV6-8 and TRBJ2-7; D remains ambiguous. Germline loops: CDR1 MNHGY, CDR2 SAAAGT. CDR3 length: 12 amino acids. CDR3 sequence reads: CASTYFQSEQCF. Here the CDR3 DNA reads TGTGCCAGCACTTACTTCCAGAGCGAGCAGTGCTTC.

This clonotype was observed many times. The chain links TRBV6-2 or TRBV6-3 to TRBJ2-7; D tentatively reads TRBD1 or TRBD2 (5 bases each). The CDR3 extends over 15 amino acids. V was cut by 5 bases and J by 0 bases, with 14 bases left in between. The V gene's germline CDR1 is MNHEY and CDR2 SVGEGT. CDR3 coding DNA: TGTGCCAGCAGTGCTCCGGGACGGAGCTCCTACGAGCAGTACTTC. Translated, it gives CASSAPGRSSYEQYF.

The table lists this clonotype with many counts. The rearrangement links TRBV6-1 to TRBJ1-1, with unresolved D. The CDR3 covers 13 residues. V lost 4 bases and J lost 4, with 10 bases in between. Germline assignment: CDR1 MNHNS and CDR2 SASEGT. The CDR3 is CASSAVYGTEAFF. For the CDR3, the DNA is TGTGCCAGCAGTGCGGTCTACGGCACTGAAGCTTTCTTT.

The chain links TRBV7-2 to TRBJ2-5; TRBD1 matches at 9 bases. From germline, CDR1 is SGHTA and CDR2 FQGNSA. The CDR3 extends over 16 amino acids. With V trimmed by 0 bases and J by 4 bases, 6 bases remained unmatched. CDR3 nucleotides: TGTGCCAGCAGCTTAGCCGGGACAGGGAAAGGAGAGACCCAGTACTTC. Translated: CASSLAGTGKGETQYF.

This clonotype was seen ten or more times. V usage is TRBV2 and J usage is TRBJ1-5; D remains unclear. The CDR3 runs 16 residues. Trimming removed 4 bases from V and 2 bases from J, with 15 bases in between. Germline values: CDR1 SNHLY, CDR2 FYNNEI. CDR3 protein: CASSGGRAGRNQPQHF. CDR3 coding DNA: TGTGCCAGCAGTGGAGGTAGGGCGGGTCGCAATCAGCCCCAGCATTTT.

The table lists this clonotype with many counts. The chain couples TRBV25-1 to TRBJ2-7; TRBD2 agrees at 9 bases. This CDR3 spans 18 amino acids. V gave up 5 bases and J gave up 0 bases; unmatched junction bases: 14. CDR1 MGHDK and CDR2 SYGVNS come from the germline V gene. The CDR3, as DNA: TGTGCCAGCAGTAGCAGGACTAGCGCTAGGGGGAACTCCTACGAGCAGTACTTC. Its translation is CASSSRTSARGNSYEQYF.

Remarks on this clonotype: A much bigger clone sits one base away, suggesting this may be a read error. The chain employs TRBV5-1 and TRBJ2-7; 9 positions agree with TRBD1. Germline loops: CDR1 SGHRS, CDR2 YFSETQ. The length of the CDR3 is 14 residues. The CDR3 is CASSGITGGYEQDF. CDR3 bases: TGCGCCAGCAGCGGCATAACAGGGGGCTACGAGCAGGACTTC.

This clonotype was seen ten or more times. The chain has TRBV20-1 and TRBJ1-5, with D perhaps TRBD1 (6 bases). This CDR3 spans 16 amino acids. Germline values: CDR1 DFQATT, CDR2 SNEGSKA (reference sequence). V was trimmed by 1 base and J by 3 bases, leaving 16 bases between them. This chain's CDR3 is CSARGPRGRDNQPQHF. The CDR3 nucleotides read TGCAGTGCTAGAGGGCCCAGGGGACGGGACAATCAGCCCCAGCATTTT.

This clonotype was picked up many times. This rearrangement joins TRBV30 to TRBJ1-3; D remains ambiguous. Germline V gene lookup returns CDR1 GTSNPN and CDR2 SVGIG (reference sequence). The CDR3 extends over 15 amino acids. Trimming shortened V by 3 bases and J by 0 bases, and 12 bases separated the two germline ends. Here the CDR3 reads CAWRTGRISGNTIYF. DNA for the CDR3: TGTGCCTGGAGGACCGGGAGAATCTCTGGAAACACCATATATTTT.

This clonotype was recorded at least ten times. This could be a read error, since a much larger clone is one nucleotide away. The genes are TRBV20-1 and TRBJ2-5; no clear D. Germline V gives CDR1 DFQATT, CDR2 SNEGSKA (reference sequence). The CDR3 loop spans 13 amino acids. Trimming took off 3 bases at V and 5 bases at J, with 13 bases between the two ends. This chain's CDR3 is CSASVDLVETQYF. CDR3 bases: TGCAGTGCTAGTGTAGATCTAGTCGAGACCCAGTACTTC.